The entry that follows covers one T cell receptor beta chain sequence. Its matching antigen is unknown. TCRdb's copy holds only in-frame clones and misses some; the assay was immunoSEQ multiplex PCR. The sample carries 77,000 or so clones, more than 80% recorded once. This specimen comes from a study of ipilimumab plus nivolumab after autologous stem cell transplantation. The overall study: A median of about eight nivolumab and about five ipilimumab doses were given. The DLBCL cohort had primary refractory and relapsed disease, with 18-month progression-free survival of around 88% and 27%. Study-level findings and limits: The authors say TCR, Treg and microbiome findings warrant further study.

This specimen was PBMCs, taken in a trial of ipilimumab plus nivolumab as post-transplant consolidation. The sequence derives from a male donor with diffuse large B-cell lymphoma.

CDR3 region: CATSRDGEGTEDYGYTF. In nucleotides, the CDR3 is TGTGCCACCAGCAGAGATGGTGAGGGGACAGAGGACTATGGCTACACCTTC. The V and J genes are TRBV15 and TRBJ1-2; 7 nucleotides match TRBD1. V was pared by 0 bases and J by 3 bases, with 10 bases of the junction left unmatched. This CDR3 is 17 amino acids long. Germline V gives CDR1 LNHNV, CDR2 YYDKDF (reference sequence).